One sample yielded the 11 T cell receptor beta chains listed below, sequenced in a study of Ad26.COV2.S vaccination and SARS-CoV-2 variants. Profiling relied on immunoSEQ multiplex PCR, and the TCRdb table lists in-frame clones only, not all of them. The sample lists 350,000 to 500,000 clones, about nine tenths occurring once. Treatment meaning: 15 to 20 received Ad26.COV2.S at low or high dose, single or two shots; 5 received placebo; per-sample allocation not given. The samples date from day 63 after the first vaccine or placebo injection. Sequences were derived from peripheral blood, sampled in a trial of Ad26.COV2.S vaccine versus placebo. Source of these receptors: a person aged 18-60 years who received the Ad26.COV2.S COVID-19 vaccine or a placebo.

The chain recombines TRBV12-3 or TRBV12-4 with TRBJ2-5, with a possible D match to TRBD2 (6 bases). The germline V and J ends were trimmed by 8 bases and 2 bases, with 12 bases remaining between them. CDR3 length: 13 amino acids. This CDR3 reads CASRPAGQETQYF. In DNA, the CDR3 is TGTGCCAGCCGACCAGCGGGTCAAGAGACCCAGTACTTC.

The chain links TRBV5-1 to TRBJ2-2; D is possibly TRBD2 (6 bases). The V gene's germline CDR1 is SGHRS and CDR2 YFSETQ. The CDR3 is 19 amino acids. Trimming took off 0 bases at V and 2 bases at J, with 20 bases between the two ends. CDR3 DNA: TGCGCCAGCAGCTTGGTGGGTCGAGGTAGACTAGGTAACACCGGGGAGCTGTTTTTT. Translating gives CASSLVGRGRLGNTGELFF.

This clone was counted only a few times. The chain recombines TRBV23-1 with TRBJ2-7; 7 bases fit TRBD2. TRBV23-1 is annotated as an ORF whose role is uncertain. The V segment lost 8 bases and the J segment 4 bases; nucleotides outside the gene matches: 8. The CDR3 runs to 13 residues. The CDR3 loop is CASRGEGQYEQYF. CDR3 bases: TGCGCCAGCCGAGGGGAGGGCCAGTACGAGCAGTACTTC.

The CDR3 here is CSVMTGNEQFF. CDR3 DNA sequence: TGCAGTGTCATGACTGGAAATGAGCAGTTCTTC. This chain connects TRBV20-1 to TRBJ2-1; the D is unclear. The length of the CDR3 is 11 residues. With 7 bases removed from V and 7 bases from J, the gap between germline ends came to 11 bases. Germline V gene data show CDR1 as DFQATT and CDR2 as SNEGSKA (reference sequence).

The chain links TRBV9 to TRBJ2-7; 8 nucleotides match TRBD2. The germline V gene has CDR1 SGDLS and CDR2 YYNGEE. This CDR3 contains 15 residues. Trimming cost V 0 bases and J 3 bases; bases outside gene matches: 5. As DNA, the CDR3 is TGTGCCAGCAGCGTAGCTGGGACTAGAGTCTACGAGCAGTACTTC. Amino acid sequence: CASSVAGTRVYEQYF. The full variable domain, completed using reference TRBV9 and TRBJ2-7, is DSGVTQTPKHLITATGQRVTLRCSPRSGDLSVYWYQQSLDQGLQFLIQYYNGEERAKGNILERFSAQQFPDLHSELNLSSLELGDSALYFCASSVAGTRVYEQYFGPGTRLTVT.

V is TRBV4-3 and J is TRBJ2-2; D ambiguous. This CDR3 contains 13 residues. V lost 5 bases and J lost 0, with 4 bases in between. Looked up from germline, CDR1 is LGHNA and CDR2 is YSLEER. CDR3 region: CASSYTNTGELFF. Written as DNA, the CDR3 is TGCGCCAGCAGCTACACGAACACCGGGGAGCTGTTTTTT.

In nucleotides, the CDR3 is TGTGCCAGCACGACAGGGGGGGATGAGCAGTTCTTC. It encodes CASTTGGDEQFF. This chain joins TRBV25-1 and TRBJ2-1; TRBD1 matches at 9 bases. V was pared by 7 bases and J by 8 bases, with 3 bases of the junction left unmatched. The CDR3 is 12 amino acids. Germline CDR1 is MGHDK and CDR2 is SYGVNS.

The gene calls are TRBV19 and TRBJ2-4; D is perhaps TRBD1 or TRBD2 (6 bases each). V dropped 4 bases and J dropped 3 bases, with 16 bases sitting between them. The germline V gene has CDR1 LNHDA and CDR2 SQIVND (reference sequence). This CDR3 has 16 residues. CDR3 in amino acids: CASSTQGGVGKNIQYF. The CDR3 nucleotides are TGTGCCAGTAGTACACAGGGAGGTGTAGGCAAAAACATTCAGTACTTC.

The rearrangement links TRBV6-5 to TRBJ2-5; the D gene is possibly TRBD1 (5 bases). Germline CDR1 MNHEY, CDR2 SVGAGI. Deletions cut 0 bases from V and 4 bases from J, with 9 bases between. This CDR3 is built from 14 residues. The CDR3 DNA is TGTGCCAGCAGTTACTCCCCCAGGGTAGAGACCCAGTACTTC. It is translated as CASSYSPRVETQYF.

The chain links TRBV28 to TRBJ2-2; maybe TRBD2 (5 bases). Germline values: CDR1 MDHEN, CDR2 SYDVKM. Trimming pared 7 bases from V and 2 bases from J, leaving 11 bases between. The CDR3 runs to 14 residues. The CDR3 DNA is TGTGCCAGCATCGGGGTATTAAACACCGGGGAGCTGTTTTTT. It codes for CASIGVLNTGELFF.

This chain's CDR3 is CASSPGRNQPQHF. In nucleotides, the CDR3 is TGTGCCAGCAGCCCGGGGCGCAATCAGCCCCAGCATTTT. The rearrangement joins TRBV5-6 to TRBJ1-5; possibly TRBD1 for D (5 bases). Between the trimmed V and J ends, which lost 4 bases and 2 bases, there was a span of 7 bases. Germline assignment: CDR1 SGHDT and CDR2 YYEEEE. This CDR3 has 13 residues.